These 16 T cell receptor beta chains share one sample of origin, sequenced in a study of human T cells and chemical hapten exposure. As for time point: patch test 2, 6 weeks after DPC sensitization. This sample's treatment: therapeutic diphenylcyclopropenone sensitization with weekly scalp DPC. Using its own MiXCR run on the RACE reads, TCRdb lists one record per CDR3 protein. Among about 40,000 distinct CDR3 sequences listed, less than 4% were seen once. The sample was whole blood, taken in connection with sensitization to the hapten diphenylcyclopropenone (DPC). These TCRs come from a man aged 40-50 years with alopecia areata. Some clones in this sample may be carry-over from other donors' samples.

This clonotype is medium-sized (0.01 to 0.1%). The chain carries TRBV7-9 and TRBJ1-1; D is perhaps TRBD1 (6 bases). V shed 10 bases and J shed 1 base, with 13 bases lying between them. The germline gives CDR1 SEHNR, CDR2 FQNEAQ (reference sequence). The CDR3 runs to 13 residues. The CDR3 loop is CATRQGPNTEAFF. The CDR3 nucleotides read TGTGCCACGCGTCAGGGGCCGAACACTGAAGCTTTCTTT.

This clonotype was counted at least ten times. CDR3 coding DNA: TGTGCCAGCAGTTCGACGGGAGGATCGAACGAGCAGTACTTC. Translated, it gives CASSSTGGSNEQYF. The chain couples TRBV28 to TRBJ2-7; 7 bases fit TRBD2. Germline V gene sequence: CDR1 MDHEN, CDR2 SYDVKM. With V trimmed by 4 bases and J by 5 bases, 8 bases remained unmatched. This CDR3 has 14 residues.

This clonotype was seen many times. The chain has TRBV19 and TRBJ1-1; TRBD1 matches at 9 bases. The CDR3 spans 14 residues. Germline values: CDR1 LNHDA, CDR2 SQIVND (reference sequence). Unmatched junction bases numbered 7, after V lost 6 bases and J lost 5 bases. The CDR3 nucleotides read TGTGCCAGTAGGGACAGGGGAGAGGAAACTGAAGCTTTCTTT. Its protein product is CASRDRGEETEAFF.

The table lists this clonotype with many counts. The chain uses TRBV4-1 and TRBJ1-6; unclear D gene. Trimming removed 2 bases at V and 7 bases at J, with 6 bases between. The CDR3 spans 13 residues. Germline lookup yields CDR1 MGHRA and CDR2 YSYEKL. The DNA of the CDR3 is TGCGCCAGCAGCCAACTTCCCAATTCACCCCTCCACTTT. This codes for CASSQLPNSPLHF.

This clonotype was observed at least ten times. The rearrangement links TRBV5-1 to TRBJ1-4; TRBD1 agrees at 9 bases. Germline assignment: CDR1 SGHRS and CDR2 YFSETQ. This CDR3 is built from 14 residues. The ends lost 0 bases at V and 8 bases at J; junction bases unmatched: 2. The CDR3 loop is CASSLAGTGEKLFF. DNA of the CDR3: TGCGCCAGCAGCTTGGCCGGGACAGGGGAAAAACTGTTTTTT.

This clonotype has a count of ten or more. The rearrangement links TRBV12-5 to TRBJ2-7; TRBD1 matches at 8 bases. Germline V gene data show CDR1 as LGHNT and CDR2 as FRNRAP. Unmatched junction bases numbered 11, after V lost 6 bases and J lost 4 bases. This CDR3 comprises 15 residues. This CDR3 is CASGTDRGPFYEQYF. The CDR3 DNA reads as TGTGCTAGTGGCACCGACAGGGGTCCTTTTTACGAGCAGTACTTC.

This clonotype was picked up many times. The chain employs TRBV20-1 and TRBJ2-7; D unclear. The germline V and J ends were trimmed by 7 bases and 5 bases, with 18 bases remaining between them. Germline CDR1 reads DFQATT; CDR2 reads SNEGSKA (reference sequence). There are 13 residues in the CDR3. Here the CDR3 DNA reads TGCAGTGGGATCGACATCCGGAGAGACGAGCAGTACTTC. Amino acids: CSGIDIRRDEQYF.

The J gene is TRBJ2-3, the V gene TRBV4-3, with D hard to call. The V end was cut by 5 bases, the J end by 0 bases, with 9 bases between. The CDR3 has 14 residues. Germline V gene lookup returns CDR1 LGHNA and CDR2 YSLEER. This CDR3 reads CASSKGSSTDTQYF. The CDR3 region has the DNA TGCGCCAGCAGCAAGGGTTCGAGCACAGATACGCAGTATTTT.

J is TRBJ2-7 and V is TRBV7-9, with no clear D. Germline loops: CDR1 SEHNR, CDR2 FQNEAQ (reference sequence). With 5 bases removed from V and 4 bases from J, the gap between germline ends came to 18 bases. The CDR3 extends over 15 amino acids. The CDR3 nucleotides are TGTGCCAGCAGCCCTCCAGGCGGTATAATATACGAGCAGTACTTC. Amino acids: CASSPPGGIIYEQYF.

This clonotype was recorded at least ten times. The V and J genes are TRBV12-3 or TRBV12-4 and TRBJ1-5, with 7 bases identical to TRBD1. J gave up 5 bases and V 5 bases, and 9 bases lay outside the gene matches. The CDR3 contains 15 residues. The DNA of the CDR3 is TGTGCCAGCAGTCACAGGGGACAGACTGATCAGCCCCAGCATTTT. Translating it yields CASSHRGQTDQPQHF.

The J gene is TRBJ2-1, the V gene TRBV7-3; 8 nucleotides match TRBD2. Trimming cost V 5 bases and J 4 bases; bases outside gene matches: 10. Germline CDR1 is SGHTA and CDR2 is FQGTGA. The CDR3 spans 16 residues. The CDR3, as DNA: TGTGCCAGCAGCACGTTACTAGCGGCCTTTTACAATGAGCAGTTCTTC. Translation gives CASSTLLAAFYNEQFF. The full variable domain, rest sourced from reference TRBV7-3 and TRBJ2-1, is GAGVSQTPSNKVTEKGKYVELRCDPISGHTALYWYRQSLGQGPEFLIYFQGTGAADDSGLPNDRFFAVRPEGSVSTLKIQRTERGDSAVYLCASSTLLAAFYNEQFFGPGTRLTVL.

This clonotype was observed at least ten times. The chain recombines TRBV20-1 with TRBJ2-7; 10 bases are a match to TRBD1. V dropped 5 bases and J dropped 5; count of bases not matched to a gene: 12. Germline CDR1 reads DFQATT; CDR2 reads SNEGSKA (reference sequence). This CDR3 has 15 residues. This CDR3 reads CSASKKTGTGDEQYF. The CDR3 region has the DNA TGCAGTGCTTCCAAAAAGACCGGGACAGGGGACGAGCAGTACTTC.

This clonotype was counted at least ten times. The V gene is TRBV18, the J gene TRBJ1-2, with TRBD1 as a possible D gene (6 bases). V was trimmed by 3 bases and J by 3 bases, leaving 11 bases between them. This CDR3 region has 14 residues. Germline-derived CDR1 and CDR2 are KGHSH and LQKENI. The CDR3 region is CASSPSGTHYGYTF. The CDR3 region has the DNA TGTGCCAGCTCACCTTCCGGGACACACTATGGCTACACCTTC.

Concerning this clonotype: This may be a read error, as it is one base from a much larger clone. The conserved closing phenylalanine or tryptophan is absent in this CDR3, likely reflecting a read error. The chain combines TRBV5-8 with TRBJ2-5, with TRBD2 identical over 9 bases. Germline V lookup: CDR1 SGHTS, CDR2 YDEGEE. V lost 4 bases to trimming and J lost 0 bases; unmatched junction nucleotides: 7. This CDR3 is 16 amino acids long. Written as DNA, the CDR3 is TGTGCCAGCAGCACCGGGACTAGCAGATACCAAGAGACCCAGTACTCC. Protein sequence: CASSTGTSRYQETQYS.

Many counts were recorded for this clonotype. The chain uses TRBV27 and TRBJ2-1, with TRBD2 matching 12 bases. The CDR3 has 18 amino acids. The V segment lost 0 bases and the J segment 2 bases; nucleotides outside the gene matches: 5. Germline V lookup: CDR1 MNHEY, CDR2 SMNVEV (reference sequence). The CDR3 bases are TGTGCCAGCAGTTTATCCGGACTAGCGGGATTAGCCTACAATGAGCAGTTCTTC. Its translation is CASSLSGLAGLAYNEQFF.

This clonotype has at least ten counts. The chain carries TRBV12-3 or TRBV12-4 and TRBJ2-3; D could derive from TRBD1 or TRBD2 (5 bases each). CDR3 size: 14 residues. V was cut by 7 bases and J by 2 bases, with 13 bases left in between. The CDR3: CASTRDGHTDTQYF. In DNA, the CDR3 is TGTGCCAGCACCCGGGACGGCCACACAGATACGCAGTATTTT.